One sample yielded the 27 T cell receptor beta chains listed below, sequenced in a study of cytomegalovirus exposure and HLA in healthy donors. Use of 60 Vbeta and 13 Jbeta primers characterized the PCR. The assay was immunoSEQ multiplex PCR, and TCRdb's table has in-frame clones only and misses some. This sample contains 150,000 or so clones. What was sequenced was PBMCs. These receptor sequences come from a man aged 25-45 years in good health and CMV-seronegative.

This chain connects TRBV6-1 to TRBJ1-1, with D hard to call. V gave up 6 bases and J gave up 1 base, with 9 bases separating them. The CDR3 is 13 amino acids. Germline CDR1 and CDR2: MNHNS and SASEGT. The CDR3 reads CASRKQQNTEAFF. The CDR3 bases are TGTGCCAGCAGGAAACAGCAGAACACTGAAGCTTTCTTT.

In the case of this clone: Sequence at one end of the junction differs from germline and may be a read error. The chain recombines TRBV7-8 with TRBJ2-1; D not resolved. Germline assignment: CDR1 SGHVS and CDR2 FQNEAQ. The CDR3 extends over 14 amino acids. Here the CDR3 reads CASSLESVYSEQFF. The CDR3 bases are TGTGCCAGCAGCTTAGAATCTGTCTACAGTGAGCAGTTCTTC.

The V call is TRBV27, the J call TRBJ2-3; D call uncertain. CDR3 length equals 13 residues. Deletions cut 6 bases from V and 0 bases from J, with 7 bases between. Germline CDR1 reads MNHEY; CDR2 reads SMNVEV (reference sequence). CDR3 nucleotide sequence: TGTGCCAGCAGGCGCGCTAGCACAGATACGCAGTATTTT. As protein: CASRRASTDTQYF.

This chain uses TRBV12-5 with TRBJ1-1, with 8 bases identical to TRBD1. The J segment lost 1 base and the V segment lost 5 bases, leaving 3 bases of the junction unmatched. Germline V CDR1 and CDR2: LGHNT, FRNRAP. The length of the CDR3 is 14 residues. CDR3 in amino acids: CASGPGQGNTEAFF. The DNA of the CDR3 is TGTGCTAGTGGTCCTGGACAGGGGAACACTGAAGCTTTCTTT.

The chain combines TRBV7-6 with TRBJ2-2; D not certain. CDR1 and CDR2 from the germline V gene are SGHVS and FNYEAQ. This CDR3 contains 16 residues. The V and J ends lost 1 base and 5 bases respectively, with 14 bases between them. DNA for the CDR3: TGTGCCAGCAGCTTAGTGCAGATACATTCAACCGGGGAGCTGTTTTTT. Amino acid sequence: CASSLVQIHSTGELFF.

The gene calls are TRBV5-1 and TRBJ1-1; D ambiguous. V was cut by 2 bases and J by 3 bases, with 8 bases left in between. CDR1 is SGHRS, CDR2 YFSETQ, per germline. This CDR3 spans 13 amino acids. The CDR3 region is CASSFGSHTEAFF. CDR3 in DNA: TGCGCCAGCAGCTTCGGGAGTCACACTGAAGCTTTCTTT.

The rearrangement links TRBV19 to TRBJ2-1, with 9 bases aligning to TRBD1. This CDR3 is built from 15 residues. Per germline, CDR1 LNHDA and CDR2 SQIVND (reference sequence). V trimming: 9 bases; J trimming: 3 bases; junction bases outside the gene matches: 9. DNA of the CDR3: TGTGCCAGGTCGAGGACAGGGGAGGACTACAATGAGCAGTTCTTC. It is translated as CARSRTGEDYNEQFF. Variable domain in full (rest from reference TRBV19 and TRBJ2-1): DGGITQSPKYLFRKEGQNVTLSCEQNLNHDAMYWYRQDPGQGLRLIYYSQIVNDFQKGDIAEGYSVSREKKESFPLTVTSAQKNPTAFYLCARSRTGEDYNEQFFGPGTRLTVL.

The genes are TRBV7-9 and TRBJ2-3, with TRBD2 identical over 8 bases. The length of the CDR3 is 16 residues. CDR1 is SEHNR, CDR2 FQNEAQ, per germline (reference sequence). J lost 2 bases, V lost 4 bases, and 8 bases had no gene match. As DNA, the CDR3 is TGTGCCAGCAGCTCCTCAGCGGGAGAGCACACAGATACGCAGTATTTT. This gives the protein CASSSSAGEHTDTQYF.

Judged by frequency, this clone is medium-sized (0.01 to 0.1%). The chain couples TRBV5-6 to TRBJ2-3; TRBD2 matches at 7 bases. Germline CDR1 is SGHDT and CDR2 is YYEEEE. The V gene end was trimmed by 0 bases and the J gene end by 2 bases; junction bases not matched to a gene: 6. The CDR3 spans 16 residues. The chain's CDR3 is CASSLGLAELTDTQYF. DNA for the CDR3: TGTGCCAGCAGCTTGGGTCTAGCGGAACTCACAGATACGCAGTATTTT.

The rearrangement uses TRBV7-6 and TRBJ2-1; TRBD2 agrees at 7 bases. After removal of 4 bases from V and 10 bases from J, the junction contained 7 bases not matched to a gene. The CDR3 extends over 13 amino acids. In germline, CDR1 is SGHVS, CDR2 FNYEAQ. In DNA, the CDR3 is TGTGCCAGCAGCTCTCAGCGGGAAAAGGAGCAGTTCTTC. As protein: CASSSQREKEQFF.

V and J are TRBV5-1 and TRBJ2-5, with D unresolved. Matching the DNA end better, TRBJ2-7 makes the J call doubtful. Germline assignment: CDR1 SGHRS and CDR2 YFSETQ. CDR3 length: 13 amino acids. The CDR3 nucleotides are TGCGCCAGCAGCTTGGTAAGCAGGTACGAGCAGTACTTC. Translation gives CASSLVSRYEQYF.

J is TRBJ1-2 and V is TRBV10-3; D is possibly TRBD1 (5 bases). V was clipped by 3 bases and J by 0 bases, with 5 bases between them. CDR3 size: 13 residues. Germline CDR1 reads ENHRY; CDR2 reads SYGVKD. The CDR3 region is CAISEGANYGYTF. As DNA, the CDR3 is TGTGCCATCAGTGAAGGGGCTAACTATGGCTACACCTTC.

The chain links TRBV6-1 to TRBJ1-1, with D maybe TRBD1 (6 bases). The CDR3 runs to 12 residues. Germline loops: CDR1 MNHNS, CDR2 SASEGT. The V end was cut by 6 bases, the J end by 6 bases, with 11 bases between. The CDR3 DNA reads TGTGCCAGCAGGGGAAACAGGGCTGAAGCTTTCTTT. Translation gives CASRGNRAEAFF.

The chain combines TRBV4-1 with TRBJ2-5, with TRBD1 as a possible D gene (6 bases). The V end lost 4 bases, the J end lost 2 bases, and 23 bases lay between the germline ends. Germline CDR1 MGHRA, CDR2 YSYEKL. The CDR3 has 18 residues. This CDR3 is CASSPTTRLTGRQETQYF. CDR3 sequence (DNA): TGCGCCAGCAGCCCAACGACGAGACTGACAGGACGACAAGAGACCCAGTACTTC.

The rearrangement uses TRBV4-1 and TRBJ1-1; 8 bases fit TRBD1. This CDR3 comprises 16 residues. Germline V gene sequence: CDR1 MGHRA, CDR2 YSYEKL. The V segment lost 8 bases and the J segment 0 bases; nucleotides outside the gene matches: 11. CDR3: CASRPGTGHMNTEAFF. The DNA for the CDR3 is TGCGCCAGCCGCCCCGGGACAGGACACATGAACACTGAAGCTTTCTTT.

This chain uses TRBV6-4 with TRBJ2-6; 8 bases fit TRBD1. Trimming removed 6 bases from V and 1 base from J; junction bases left unmatched: 5. Germline CDR1 and CDR2: MRHNA and SNTAGT. This CDR3 is built from 16 residues. This CDR3 is CASSPRTGSGANVLTF. The CDR3 DNA reads TGTGCCAGCAGCCCCCGGACAGGGTCTGGGGCCAACGTCCTGACTTTC.

J is TRBJ2-5 and V is TRBV11-3; weak D call: TRBD2 (5 bases). The CDR3 has 18 residues. V was shortened by 5 bases and J by 2 bases, with 24 bases between the two germline ends. Germline V gene data show CDR1 as SGHNT and CDR2 as YENEEA. The CDR3 coding sequence is TGTGCCAGCAGCGGGCGGGCAGCGCCCGAACCTTTTCAAGAGACCCAGTACTTC. Translating it yields CASSGRAAPEPFQETQYF.

The chain is built from TRBV20-1 and TRBJ2-7; 8 bases line up with TRBD2. Germline CDR1 is DFQATT and CDR2 is SNEGSKA (reference sequence). The CDR3 contains 11 residues. The CDR3 bases are TGCTGTCCGGCGGGAGGCAACGAGCAGTACTTC. Amino acids: CCPAGGNEQYF.

This chain joins TRBV10-1 and TRBJ2-3, with 10 bases identical to TRBD2. Losses at the gene ends were 4 bases for V and 5 bases for J; bases not matched to a gene: 9. The CDR3 length is 16 residues. Germline V CDR1 and CDR2: WNHNN, SYGVQD (reference sequence). In DNA, the CDR3 is TGCGCCAGCAGTGCCCCTCTAGCGGGAGTCGGAGATACGCAGTATTTT. Its translation is CASSAPLAGVGDTQYF.

The rearrangement uses TRBV18 and TRBJ1-1; D gene uncertain. V lost 1 base to trimming and J lost 0 bases, with 6 bases between them. CDR3 length equals 14 residues. Germline CDR1 reads KGHSH; CDR2 reads LQKENI. CDR3 sequence: CASSPRPMNTEAFF. The CDR3 bases are TGTGCCAGCTCACCACGGCCGATGAACACTGAAGCTTTCTTT.

The gene calls are TRBV28 and TRBJ1-2; no clear D. CDR3 size: 13 residues. Per germline, CDR1 MDHEN and CDR2 SYDVKM. V dropped 5 bases and J dropped 4 bases, with 11 bases sitting between them. CDR3 residues: CASSALRVYGYTF. DNA for the CDR3: TGTGCCAGCAGTGCCTTGAGGGTCTATGGCTACACCTTC.

This chain uses TRBV5-4 with TRBJ2-6, with a possible D match to TRBD2 (5 bases). CDR3 length equals 14 residues. In germline, CDR1 is SGHNT, CDR2 YYREEE (reference sequence). The V and J ends lost 5 bases and 3 bases respectively, with 9 bases between them. CDR3 in amino acids: CASRLGGGANVLTF. The CDR3 region has the DNA TGTGCCAGCAGATTAGGAGGTGGGGCCAACGTCCTGACTTTC.

This chain links TRBV19 with TRBJ1-3, with 7 bases fitting TRBD1. Germline-derived CDR1 and CDR2 are LNHDA and SQIVND (reference sequence). CDR3 length equals 14 residues. V gave up 7 bases and J gave up 0 bases; unmatched junction bases: 3. The CDR3 DNA follows: TGTGCCAGTATTCGACAGGGCTCTGGAAACACCATATATTTT. Translating it yields CASIRQGSGNTIYF.

The chain combines TRBV29-1 with TRBJ2-7; no definite D call. Trimming removed 2 bases from V and 2 bases from J, with 7 bases in between. CDR1 is SQVTM and CDR2 is ANQGSEA in the germline V gene. The CDR3 has 12 residues. CDR3 amino acids: CSVELPPYEQYF. DNA for the CDR3: TGCAGCGTTGAACTACCCCCCTACGAGCAGTACTTC.

The rearrangement joins TRBV28 to TRBJ2-7; 7 bases line up with TRBD1. Germline CDR1 is MDHEN and CDR2 is SYDVKM. The CDR3 loop spans 16 amino acids. J was trimmed by 3 bases and V by 6 bases; bases with no gene match: 14. DNA of the CDR3: TGTGCCAGCAGCCTGGAACAGGGGAGCCCTTTCTACGAGCAGTACTTC. Translation gives CASSLEQGSPFYEQYF.

The chain uses TRBV4-1 and TRBJ2-1; 7 nucleotides line up with TRBD2. V was pared by 4 bases and J by 5 bases, with 8 bases of the junction left unmatched. The CDR3 has 15 residues. Germline V gene data show CDR1 as MGHRA and CDR2 as YSYEKL. The CDR3 loop reads CASSRQRGPNNEQFF. The CDR3 region has the DNA TGCGCCAGCAGCCGACAGCGGGGCCCGAACAATGAGCAGTTCTTC.

The chain employs TRBV7-2 and TRBJ1-1, with TRBD1 as a possible D gene (5 bases). Between the trimmed V and J ends, which lost 8 bases and 0 bases, there was a span of 10 bases. Germline loops: CDR1 SGHTA, CDR2 FQGNSA. This CDR3 region has 13 residues. CDR3 nucleotides: TGTGCCAGCCGGACATTAGTGAACACTGAAGCTTTCTTT. It specifies CASRTLVNTEAFF.